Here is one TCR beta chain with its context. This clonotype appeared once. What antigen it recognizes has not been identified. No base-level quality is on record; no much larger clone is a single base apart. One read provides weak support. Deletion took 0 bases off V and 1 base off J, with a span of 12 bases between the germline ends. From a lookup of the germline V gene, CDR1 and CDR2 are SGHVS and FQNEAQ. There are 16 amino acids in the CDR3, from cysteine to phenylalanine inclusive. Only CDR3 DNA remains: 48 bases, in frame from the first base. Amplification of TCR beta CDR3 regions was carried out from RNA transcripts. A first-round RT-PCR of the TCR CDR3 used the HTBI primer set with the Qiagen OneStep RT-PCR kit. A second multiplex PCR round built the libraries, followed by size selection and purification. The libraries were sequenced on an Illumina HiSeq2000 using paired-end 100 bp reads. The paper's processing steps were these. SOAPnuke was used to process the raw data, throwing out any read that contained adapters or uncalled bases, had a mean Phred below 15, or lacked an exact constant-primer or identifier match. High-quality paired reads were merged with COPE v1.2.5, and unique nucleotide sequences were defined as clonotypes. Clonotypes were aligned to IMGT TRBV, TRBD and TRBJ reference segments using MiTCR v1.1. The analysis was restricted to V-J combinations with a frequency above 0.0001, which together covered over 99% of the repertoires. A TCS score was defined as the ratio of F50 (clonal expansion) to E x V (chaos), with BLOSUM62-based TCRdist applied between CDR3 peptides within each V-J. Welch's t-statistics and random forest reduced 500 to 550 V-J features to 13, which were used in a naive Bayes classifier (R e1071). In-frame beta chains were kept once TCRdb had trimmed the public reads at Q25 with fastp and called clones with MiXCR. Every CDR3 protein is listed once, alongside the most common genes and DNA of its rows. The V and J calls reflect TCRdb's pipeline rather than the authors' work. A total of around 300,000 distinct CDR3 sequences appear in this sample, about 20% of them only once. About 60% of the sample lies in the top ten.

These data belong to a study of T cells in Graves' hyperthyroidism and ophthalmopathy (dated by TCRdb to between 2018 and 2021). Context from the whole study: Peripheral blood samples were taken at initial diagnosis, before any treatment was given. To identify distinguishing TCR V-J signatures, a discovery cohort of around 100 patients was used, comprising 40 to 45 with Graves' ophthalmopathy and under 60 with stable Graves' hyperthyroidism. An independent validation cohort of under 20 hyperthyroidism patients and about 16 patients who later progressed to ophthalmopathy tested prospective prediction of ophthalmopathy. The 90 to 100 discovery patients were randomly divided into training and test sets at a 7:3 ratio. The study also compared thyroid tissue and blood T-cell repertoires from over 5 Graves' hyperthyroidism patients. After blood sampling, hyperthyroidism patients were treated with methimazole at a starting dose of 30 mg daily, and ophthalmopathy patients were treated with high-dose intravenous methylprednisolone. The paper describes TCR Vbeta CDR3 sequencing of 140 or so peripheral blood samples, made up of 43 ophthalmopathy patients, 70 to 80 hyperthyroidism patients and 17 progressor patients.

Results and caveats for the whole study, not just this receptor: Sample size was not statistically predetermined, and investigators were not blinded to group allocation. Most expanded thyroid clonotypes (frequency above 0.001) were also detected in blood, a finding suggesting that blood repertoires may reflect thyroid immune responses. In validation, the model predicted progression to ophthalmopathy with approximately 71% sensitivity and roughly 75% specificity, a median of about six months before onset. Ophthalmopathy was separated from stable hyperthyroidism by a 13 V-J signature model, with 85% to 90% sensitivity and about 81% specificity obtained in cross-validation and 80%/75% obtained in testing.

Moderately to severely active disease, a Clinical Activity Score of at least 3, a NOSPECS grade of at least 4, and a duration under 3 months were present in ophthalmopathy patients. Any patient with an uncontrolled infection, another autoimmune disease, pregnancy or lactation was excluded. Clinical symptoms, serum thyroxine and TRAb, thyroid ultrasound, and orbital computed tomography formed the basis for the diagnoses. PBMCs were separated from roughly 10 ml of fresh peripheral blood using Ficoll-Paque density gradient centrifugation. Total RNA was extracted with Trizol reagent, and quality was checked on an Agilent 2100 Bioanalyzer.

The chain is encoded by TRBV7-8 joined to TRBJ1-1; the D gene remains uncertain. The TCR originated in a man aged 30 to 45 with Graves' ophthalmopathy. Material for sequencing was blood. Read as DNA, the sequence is TGTGCCAGCAGCTTAGCGGTTGCGACAAAGAACACTGAAGCTTTCTTT. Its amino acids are CASSLAVATKNTEAFF.